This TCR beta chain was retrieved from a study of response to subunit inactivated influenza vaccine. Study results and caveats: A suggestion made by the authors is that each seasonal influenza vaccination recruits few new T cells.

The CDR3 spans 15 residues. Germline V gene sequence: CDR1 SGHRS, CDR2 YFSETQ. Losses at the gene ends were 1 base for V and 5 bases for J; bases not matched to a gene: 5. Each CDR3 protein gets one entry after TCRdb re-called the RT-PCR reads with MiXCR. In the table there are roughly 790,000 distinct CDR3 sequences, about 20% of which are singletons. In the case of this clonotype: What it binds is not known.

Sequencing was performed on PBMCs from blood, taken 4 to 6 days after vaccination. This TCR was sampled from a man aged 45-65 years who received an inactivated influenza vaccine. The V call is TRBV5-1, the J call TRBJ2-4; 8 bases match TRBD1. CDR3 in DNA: TGCGCCAGCAGCTTGAACGGACAGGGCCAAAACATTCAGTACTTC. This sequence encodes CASSLNGQGQNIQYF.